The sequence of this TCR beta chain was determined in a study of T-cell memory formation after mild COVID-19. The study's findings and limits: Detection of some responders pre-infection suggested pre-existing cross-reactive memory T cells participated.

TCRdb analysed the 5' RACE reads with MiXCR anew, one entry per CDR3 protein. The table shows about 190,000 distinct CDR3 sequences, with over 9.5% occurring only once. The sample holds a few counts of this clonotype. Its antigen is undetermined. The CDR3 has 11 residues. Between the trimmed V and J ends, which lost 6 bases and 5 bases, there was a span of 6 bases. Germline V gives CDR1 MNHEY, CDR2 SMNVEV (reference sequence). Sequencing was performed on PBMCs or a T cell subset sorted from them (not recorded which). This receptor was obtained from a man younger than 35 who had mild COVID-19 (a few samples of this study predate the infection). Cell type and time point are not known. This chain connects TRBV27 to TRBJ2-3; D not certain. The CDR3 DNA is TGTGCCAGCAGGCACGAAGATACGCAGTATTTT. This codes for CASRHEDTQYF.